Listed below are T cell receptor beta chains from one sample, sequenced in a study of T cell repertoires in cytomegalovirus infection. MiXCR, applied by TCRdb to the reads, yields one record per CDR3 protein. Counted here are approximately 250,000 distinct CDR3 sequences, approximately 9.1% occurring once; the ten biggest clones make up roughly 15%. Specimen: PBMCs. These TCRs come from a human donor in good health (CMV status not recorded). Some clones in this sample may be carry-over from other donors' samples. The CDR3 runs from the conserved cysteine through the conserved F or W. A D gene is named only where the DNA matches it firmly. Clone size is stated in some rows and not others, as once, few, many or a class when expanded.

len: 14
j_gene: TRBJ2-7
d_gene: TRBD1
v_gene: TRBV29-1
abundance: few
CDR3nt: TGCAGCGTGTACCCGGGACAGGGCTCCTACGAGCAGTACTTC
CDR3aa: CSVYPGQGSYEQYF

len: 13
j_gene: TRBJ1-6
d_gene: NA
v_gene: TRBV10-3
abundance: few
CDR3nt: TGTGCCATCAGTGAGGTGGCAGACTCACCCCTCCACTTT
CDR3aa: CAISEVADSPLHF

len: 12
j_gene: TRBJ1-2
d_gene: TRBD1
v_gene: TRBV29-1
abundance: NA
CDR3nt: TGCAGCGTGACGGACAGGGCAGATGGCTACACCTTC
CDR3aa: CSVTDRADGYTF

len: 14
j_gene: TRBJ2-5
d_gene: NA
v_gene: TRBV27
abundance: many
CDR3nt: TGTGCCAGCAGTCCCCTGGTGACCGGAGAGACCCAGTACTTC
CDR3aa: CASSPLVTGETQYF

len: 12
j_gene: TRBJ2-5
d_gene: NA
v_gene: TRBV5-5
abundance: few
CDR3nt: TGTGCCAGCAGGCGCATACAAGAGACCCAGTACTTC
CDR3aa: CASRRIQETQYF

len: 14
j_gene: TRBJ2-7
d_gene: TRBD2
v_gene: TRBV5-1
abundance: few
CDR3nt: TGCGCCAGCAGCTTGGGAGCGGGAATCTACGAGCAGTACTTC
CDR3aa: CASSLGAGIYEQYF

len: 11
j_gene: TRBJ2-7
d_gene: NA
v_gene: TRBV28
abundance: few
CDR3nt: TGTGCCACCTCACCGGGGTACGAGCAGTACTTC
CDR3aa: CATSPGYEQYF

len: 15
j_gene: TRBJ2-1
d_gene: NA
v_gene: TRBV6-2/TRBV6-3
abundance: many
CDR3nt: TGTGCCAGCAGTTACGAGGGGGTTGGAGCAAATGAGCAGTTCTTC
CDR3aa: CASSYEGVGANEQFF

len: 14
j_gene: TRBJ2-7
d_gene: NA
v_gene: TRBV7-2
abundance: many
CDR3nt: TGTGCCAGCAGCTTAGTCTGGCAGGGATACGAGCAGTACTTC
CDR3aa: CASSLVWQGYEQYF

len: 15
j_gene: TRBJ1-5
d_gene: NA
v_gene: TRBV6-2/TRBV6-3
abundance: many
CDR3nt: TGTGCCAGCAGTTACGACGGGGGGCGCAATCAGCCCCAGCATTTT
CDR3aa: CASSYDGGRNQPQHF

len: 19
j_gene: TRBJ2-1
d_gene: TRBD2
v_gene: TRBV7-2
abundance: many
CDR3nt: TGTGCCAGCAGCTTACCTAGCGGGAGGGGCTCCCACTCCTACAATGAGCAGTTCTTC
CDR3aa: CASSLPSGRGSHSYNEQFF

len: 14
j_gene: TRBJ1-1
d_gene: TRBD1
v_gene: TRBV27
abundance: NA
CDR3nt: TGTGCCAGCCGGGACAGGAGCTTTAACACTGAAGCTTTCTTT
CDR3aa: CASRDRSFNTEAFF

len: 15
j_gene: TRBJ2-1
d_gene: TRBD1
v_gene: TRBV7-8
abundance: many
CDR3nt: TGTGCCAGCAGCTTAACGCAGGGGGCAAGGAATGAGCAGTTCTTC
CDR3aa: CASSLTQGARNEQFF

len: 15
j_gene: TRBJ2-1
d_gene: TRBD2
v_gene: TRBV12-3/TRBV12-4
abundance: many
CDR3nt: TGTGCCAGCAGTCCGGGACTAGCGGGAGGGGATGAGCAGTTCTTC
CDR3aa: CASSPGLAGGDEQFF

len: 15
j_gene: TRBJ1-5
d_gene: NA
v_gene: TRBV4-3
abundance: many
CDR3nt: TGCGCCAGCAGCCAAGACGGGGGGCAGGGTCAGCCCCAGCATTTT
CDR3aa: CASSQDGGQGQPQHF

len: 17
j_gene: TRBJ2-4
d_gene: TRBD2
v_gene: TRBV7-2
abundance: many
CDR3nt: TGTGCCAGCAGCCACCGTAGCGGGGGCTTGGCCAAAAACATTCAGTACTTC
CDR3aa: CASSHRSGGLAKNIQYF

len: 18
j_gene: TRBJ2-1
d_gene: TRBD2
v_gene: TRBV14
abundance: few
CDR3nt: TGTGCCAGCAGCCACCGCGGAGGACTGCGGGGGGACCACAATGAGCAGTTCTTC
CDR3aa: CASSHRGGLRGDHNEQFF

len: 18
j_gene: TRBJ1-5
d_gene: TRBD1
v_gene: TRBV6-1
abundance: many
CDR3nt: TGTGCCAGCAGTTACGACAGGGGCGCGTCGTATAGCAATCAGCCCCAGCATTTT
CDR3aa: CASSYDRGASYSNQPQHF

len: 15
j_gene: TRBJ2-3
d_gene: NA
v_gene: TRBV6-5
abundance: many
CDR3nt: TGTGCCAGCAGTTATGGGGGGGCAACGACAGATACGCAGTATTTT
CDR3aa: CASSYGGATTDTQYF

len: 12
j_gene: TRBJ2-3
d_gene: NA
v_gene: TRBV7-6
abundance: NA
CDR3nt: TGTGCCAGCAGCGACCGAATCGATACGCAGTATTTT
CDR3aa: CASSDRIDTQYF

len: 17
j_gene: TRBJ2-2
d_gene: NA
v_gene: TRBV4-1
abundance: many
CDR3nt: TGTGCCAGCAGCCTCAACCCAGGGGGGACGAACACCGGGGAGCTGTTTTTT
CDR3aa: CASSLNPGGTNTGELFF

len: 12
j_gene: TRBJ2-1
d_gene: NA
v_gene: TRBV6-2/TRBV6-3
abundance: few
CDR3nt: TGTGCCAGCAGTTTAAAGAGGGGTGAGCAGTTCTTC
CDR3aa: CASSLKRGEQFF

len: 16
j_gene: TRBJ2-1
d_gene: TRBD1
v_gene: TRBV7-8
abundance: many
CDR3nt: TGTGCCAGCAGCTTATTGGCCGGGACAGGGTCCTATGAGCAGTTCTTC
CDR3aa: CASSLLAGTGSYEQFF

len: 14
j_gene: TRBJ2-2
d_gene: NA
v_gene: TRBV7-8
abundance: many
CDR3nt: TGTGCCAGCACGCCGGGACCCTACACCGGGGAGCTGTTTTTT
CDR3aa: CASTPGPYTGELFF

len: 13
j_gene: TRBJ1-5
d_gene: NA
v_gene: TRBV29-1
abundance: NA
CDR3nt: TGCAGCGTTCACACCGCTAGCAATCAGCCCCAGCATTTT
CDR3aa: CSVHTASNQPQHF

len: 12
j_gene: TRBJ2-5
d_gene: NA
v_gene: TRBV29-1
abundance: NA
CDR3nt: TGCAGCGTTAAGCGTACTCAAGAGACCCAGTACTTC
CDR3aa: CSVKRTQETQYF

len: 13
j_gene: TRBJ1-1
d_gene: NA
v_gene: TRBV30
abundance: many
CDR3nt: TGTGCCTGGAGCCGAAGGGAGAACACTGAAGCTTTCTTT
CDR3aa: CAWSRRENTEAFF

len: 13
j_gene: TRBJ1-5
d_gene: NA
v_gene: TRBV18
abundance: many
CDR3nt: TGTGCCAGCTCACGGGCTCTAAATCAGCCCCAGCATTTT
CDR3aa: CASSRALNQPQHF

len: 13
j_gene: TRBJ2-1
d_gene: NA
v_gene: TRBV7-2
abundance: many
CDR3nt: TGTGCCAGCAGCTTAGAATTCGTGGCGGGGCAGTTCTTC
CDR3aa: CASSLEFVAGQFF

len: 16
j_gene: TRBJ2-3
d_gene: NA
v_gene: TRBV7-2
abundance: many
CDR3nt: TGTGCCAGCAGCTTAGCTATCACAGGTAGCACAGATACGCAGTATTTT
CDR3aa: CASSLAITGSTDTQYF

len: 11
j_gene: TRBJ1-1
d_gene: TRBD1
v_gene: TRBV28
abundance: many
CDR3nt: TGTGCCAGCAGCACAGGGGGCAGAACTTTCTTT
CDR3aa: CASSTGGRTFF

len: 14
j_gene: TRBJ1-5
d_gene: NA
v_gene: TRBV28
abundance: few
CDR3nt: TGTGCCAGCACCACCGGAGGTTCAAGTCAGCCCCAGCATTTT
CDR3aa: CASTTGGSSQPQHF

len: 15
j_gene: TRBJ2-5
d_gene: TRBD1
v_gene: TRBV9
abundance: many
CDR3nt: TGTGCCAGCAGCTCCCGGGACAGCCCGTCGGGGACCCAGTACTTC
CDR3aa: CASSSRDSPSGTQYF

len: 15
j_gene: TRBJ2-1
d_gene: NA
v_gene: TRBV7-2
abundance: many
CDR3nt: TGTGCCAGCAGCTTAGACTATGGCTCCGGGAATGAGCAGTTCTTC
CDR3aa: CASSLDYGSGNEQFF

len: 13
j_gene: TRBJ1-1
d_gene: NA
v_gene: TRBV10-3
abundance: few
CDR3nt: TGTGCCATCAGAGAGGGGGAGGGCACTGAAGCTTTCTTT
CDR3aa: CAIREGEGTEAFF

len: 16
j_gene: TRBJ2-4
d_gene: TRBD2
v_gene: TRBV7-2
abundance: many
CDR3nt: TGTGCCAGCAGCTTGGGGACTAGCGGGGGATTAAACATTCAGTACTTC
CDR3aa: CASSLGTSGGLNIQYF

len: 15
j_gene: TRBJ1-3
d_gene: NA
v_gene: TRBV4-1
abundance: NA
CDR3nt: TGCGCCAGCAGCCCTCAGGCGGTCTCTGGAAACACCATATATTTT
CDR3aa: CASSPQAVSGNTIYF